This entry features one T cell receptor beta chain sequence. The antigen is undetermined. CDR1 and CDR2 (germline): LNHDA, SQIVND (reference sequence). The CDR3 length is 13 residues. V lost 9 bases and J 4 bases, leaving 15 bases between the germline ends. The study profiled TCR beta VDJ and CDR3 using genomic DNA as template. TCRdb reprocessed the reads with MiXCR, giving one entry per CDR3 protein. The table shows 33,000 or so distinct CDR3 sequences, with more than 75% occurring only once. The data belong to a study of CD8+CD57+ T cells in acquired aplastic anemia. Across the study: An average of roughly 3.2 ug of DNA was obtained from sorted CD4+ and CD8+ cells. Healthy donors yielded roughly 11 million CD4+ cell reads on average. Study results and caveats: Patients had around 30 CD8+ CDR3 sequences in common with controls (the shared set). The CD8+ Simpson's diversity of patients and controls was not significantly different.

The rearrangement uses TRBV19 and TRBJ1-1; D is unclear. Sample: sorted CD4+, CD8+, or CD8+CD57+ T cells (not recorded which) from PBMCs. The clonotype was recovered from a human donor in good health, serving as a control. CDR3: CASRVSVSTEAFF. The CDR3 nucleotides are TGTGCCAGCAGAGTTAGCGTAAGCACTGAAGCTTTCTTT.